The text below deals with one TCR beta chain. Trimming removed 6 bases from V and 10 bases from J; junction bases left unmatched: 7. Germline assignment: CDR1 MNHEY and CDR2 SMNVEV (reference sequence). The CDR3 is made up of 14 amino acids. Participant-reported clinical history was the basis for cohort assignment. The data were obtained in a study of blood T cell repertoires in COVID-19. Study at large: The cDNA or gDNA used as material had been derived from T cells, B-cell-depleted T cells, or PBMCs.

Some clones are missing from TCRdb's copy, which holds only in-frame ones; the method was immunoSEQ multiplex PCR. In the table there are some 320,000 clones, 75% to 90% of which are singletons. The V gene is TRBV27, the J gene TRBJ1-6; 9 positions agree with TRBD1. Specimen: PBMCs or T cells enriched from blood (not recorded which). The receptor comes from a woman aged 30 to 39 who had been exposed to COVID-19. For the CDR3, the DNA is TGTGCCAGCAGCACAGGGGGCCGAGGGTCACCCCTCCACTTT. Its translation: CASSTGGRGSPLHF.